This T cell receptor beta chain was retrieved from a study of blood T cells in healthy people across ages (dated by TCRdb to the mid-2010s). Broadly, across the study: In model experiments, template switching captured roughly one uniquely barcoded TCR beta cDNA molecule for every two T cells. The donors were split into four age groups: young (average 16 years), middle-aged (roughly 39), aged (more than 55) and long-lived (over 80). To avoid experimental bias, donors of different ages were distributed randomly across sequencing lanes. The study analyzed two additional independent replicas of 1 million unique cDNA reads from the same blood draw for two donors, one aged 18 to 30 and one aged 80 or older. To track age-related changes in TCR beta repertoire diversity, the study relied on deep sequencing normalized with unique cDNA molecular identifiers.

This clonotype was detected only a few times. Its target antigen remains unknown. Base qualities are not provided; no much larger clone lies one nucleotide away. The research as a whole found: Since profiling was done on bulk unsorted PBMCs, naive and antigen-experienced compartments could not be conclusively compared. As age increased, observed TCR beta diversity per million T cells dropped in a roughly linear way, and a significant reduction was already evident by age about 40. Total diversity estimates from one million sequenced T cells were considered lower bounds and underestimates. A strong correlation was found between observed TCR beta diversity and the percentage of naive T cells measured by flow cytometry. Compared with the aged group, the long-lived group had more naive CD4+ T cells, fewer expanded clones and increased TCR diversity, suggesting age selection. The CMV infection status of donors was not known, potentially confounding age-related changes in expanded clonotypes.

The method was 5' RACE. Sequencing was carried out with an Illumina HiSeq 2500. A second PCR of about 7 to 12 cycles was run with a J-beta primer mix and a sample-barcoded 5' primer. A unique molecular identifier was introduced onto each TCR beta cDNA molecule by a template-switch 5' adaptor carrying 12 random nucleotides. Each sample yielded at least 3 million CDR3-containing paired-end reads. All of the RNA was converted into first-strand cDNA using the Mint cDNA synthesis kit, with a TRBC-specific oligonucleotide serving as the primer. All cDNA was treated with uracil-DNA glycosylase and then went through a first 18-cycle PCR with the universal primers M1SS and BC2_uni_R. On the authors' methods: Each sample was normalized by randomly selecting 1 million high-quality reads, each carrying a distinct molecular identifier. Instead of being binned into consensus sequences, reads with shared molecular identifiers were discarded. CDR3 identification, clonotype clustering and error correction used MiTCR with a Q25 quality threshold and the strictest error-elimination algorithm. A nonparametric unseen species model using Euler transformation provided a lower-bound estimate of total TCR beta diversity. The raw public data were reprocessed by TCRdb itself: fastp quality trimming at Q25, MiXCR clonotype calling, in-frame beta chains only. Entries that share a CDR3 protein sequence are merged under the most common genes and DNA. Here the V and J calls rest on TCRdb's processing, not on the authors' analysis. This sample comprises roughly 2 million distinct CDR3 sequences, about 49% of them detected only once. 2% to 2.5% of the sample belongs to the ten largest clones.

Donors were a few dozen systemically healthy Caucasian individuals from Russia aged roughly 6 to 90 years. Around 10 milliliters of peripheral blood were collected from each donor into EDTA-treated Vacutainer tubes. Ficoll-Paque density-gradient centrifugation was used to isolate PBMCs, with at least 6 million obtained per sample. Trizol reagent was used to extract total RNA from PBMCs, with at least 5 micrograms per sample. For every donor, flow cytometry on a PBMC aliquot measured the percentage of naive CD45RAhigh/CD27high T cells. Reading the germline V gene gives CDR1 KGHSH and CDR2 LQKENI. After removal of 3 bases from V and 5 bases from J, the junction retains 7 bases not matched to a gene. The CDR3 starts with the cysteine, ends with the phenylalanine, and has 15 residues. The only DNA kept is the CDR3, 45 bases in frame from the first base.

The sample was blood. The origin of this receptor is a woman aged 35 to 49 in good health. The sequence links TRBV18 to TRBJ1-1, with TRBD1 identical over 9 junction bases. This receptor carries the CDR3 CASSPTTGGQTEAFF. The DNA sequence reads TGTGCCAGCTCACCGACAACAGGGGGCCAAACTGAAGCTTTCTTT.